These T cell receptor beta chains were read from a single sample in a study of vaccination and CD4 T cells after COVID-19. Their cognate antigens are unknown. TCRdb reanalysed the PCR reads using MiXCR and keeps one entry per CDR3 protein. The repertoire has 5,500 to 8,500 distinct CDR3 sequences, approximately 33% of them found once; the top ten carry approximately 23%. The sample consisted of CD4+ T cells from blood, cultured in vitro. Receptors originate from a human donor in good health. The CDR3 runs from the conserved cysteine through the conserved F or W. D genes are given only for firm matches. Some rows mark clone size as missing; the rest say once, few, many or name a class of expanded clone.

abundance | j_gene | len | d_gene | v_gene | CDR3aa | CDR3nt
- | TRBJ1-1 | 15 | TRBD1 | TRBV6-1 | CASKNEQGQGTEAFF | TGTGCCAGCAAGAACGAACAGGGACAGGGCACTGAAGCTTTCTTT
- | TRBJ1-2 | 13 | - | TRBV6-1 | CASSPSLSYGYTF | TGTGCCAGCAGCCCCTCTCTCTCCTATGGCTACACCTTC
- | TRBJ1-2 | 13 | - | TRBV6-2/TRBV6-3 | CASSKSLWSDYTF | TGTGCCAGCAGTAAATCTTTGTGGTCGGACTACACCTTC
- | TRBJ2-5 | 15 | TRBD2 | TRBV6-4 | CASSFRAGGQETQYF | TGTGCCAGCAGTTTTCGAGCGGGGGGCCAAGAGACCCAGTACTTC
- | TRBJ1-1 | 11 | - | TRBV7-9 | CASSPATEAFF | TGTGCCAGCAGCCCCGCCACTGAAGCTTTCTTT
medium-sized | TRBJ1-1 | 12 | - | TRBV15 | CATSRGLLEAFF | TGTGCCACCAGCAGAGGACTGCTTGAAGCTTTCTTT
- | TRBJ2-1 | 15 | - | TRBV19 | CASSADATSYNEQFF | TGTGCCAGTAGTGCGGACGCTACCTCCTACAATGAGCAGTTCTTC
- | TRBJ2-2 | 15 | - | TRBV6-1 | CASLQAGHGAGELFF | TGTGCCAGCCTTCAGGCAGGGCATGGGGCCGGGGAGCTGTTTTTT
once | TRBJ1-1 | 13 | - | TRBV11-2 | CASKMTLSAEAFF | TGTGCCAGCAAAATGACTCTGTCCGCTGAAGCTTTCTTT
- | TRBJ2-7 | 14 | TRBD2 | TRBV7-9 | CASSLTSGNYEQYF | TGTGCCAGCAGCCTGACTAGCGGGAACTACGAGCAGTACTTC
few | TRBJ2-3 | 15 | TRBD1 | TRBV10-1 | CASSDRDRGTDTQYF | TGCGCCAGCAGTGACCGGGACAGGGGAACAGATACGCAGTATTTT
few | TRBJ2-2 | 14 | TRBD1 | TRBV7-2 | CASSPTQGTGELFF | TGTGCCAGCAGCCCGACACAGGGGACCGGGGAGCTGTTTTTT
once | TRBJ1-6 | 13 | - | TRBV30 | CAWGDSYNSPLHF | TGTGCCTGGGGGGACTCCTATAATTCACCCCTCCACTTT
medium-sized | TRBJ1-1 | 13 | - | TRBV7-8 | CASSEQGGTEAFF | TGTGCCAGCAGCGAACAGGGCGGAACCGAAGCTTTCTTT
- | TRBJ1-3 | 15 | - | TRBV11-3 | CASSTSPGAGNTIYF | TGTGCCAGCAGCACCTCGCCAGGGGCCGGAAACACCATATATTTT
few | TRBJ1-3 | 14 | TRBD1 | TRBV7-6 | CASSRAQGGNTIYF | TGTGCCAGCAGCAGAGCACAGGGGGGAAACACCATATATTTT
- | TRBJ2-5 | 13 | - | TRBV10-2 | CASSAQAQETQYF | TGCGCCAGCAGTGCCCAGGCGCAAGAGACCCAGTACTTC
few | TRBJ2-5 | 12 | - | TRBV27 | CASSSRGETQYF | TGTGCCAGCAGTTCTCGTGGAGAGACCCAGTACTTC
once | TRBJ2-5 | 17 | TRBD1 | TRBV7-6 | CASSSIQGASNWETQYF | TGTGCCAGCAGCTCGATACAGGGGGCGTCGAATTGGGAGACCCAGTACTTC
- | TRBJ1-5 | 13 | TRBD1 | TRBV10-3 | CAIGQGSSQPQHF | TGTGCCATCGGACAGGGCAGTAGTCAGCCCCAGCATTTT
few | TRBJ2-3 | 15 | TRBD2 | TRBV20-1 | CSASRTSSMGDTQYF | TGCAGTGCTAGCCGGACTAGCTCTATGGGAGATACGCAGTATTTT
- | TRBJ2-1 | 16 | TRBD2 | TRBV27 | CASNKFRGGRYNEQFF | TGTGCCAGCAATAAATTCCGGGGGGGTCGCTACAATGAGCAGTTCTTC
- | TRBJ1-1 | 14 | - | TRBV7-9 | CASSLNRENTEAFF | TGTGCCAGCAGCTTAAACCGAGAGAACACTGAAGCTTTCTTT
- | TRBJ1-2 | 15 | - | TRBV30 | CAWRVFGRPELGYTF | TGTGCCTGGAGGGTGTTTGGGCGGCCGGAGTTAGGCTACACCTTC
- | TRBJ2-3 | 19 | TRBD2 | TRBV7-8 | CASSSGLADSTGGADTQYF | TGTGCCAGCAGCTCCGGACTAGCGGACTCCACGGGGGGGGCAGATACGCAGTATTTT
- | TRBJ2-5 | 15 | TRBD2 | TRBV27 | CASSLALAGVETQYF | TGTGCCAGCAGTTTAGCTCTAGCGGGGGTGGAGACCCAGTACTTC
- | TRBJ1-3 | 15 | - | TRBV2 | CASAPQLAPGNTIYF | TGTGCCAGCGCCCCACAGCTTGCCCCTGGAAACACCATATATTTT
- | TRBJ2-3 | 14 | - | TRBV20-1 | CSARGIVSTDTQYF | TGCAGTGCTAGGGGCATAGTAAGCACAGATACGCAGTATTTT
- | TRBJ1-1 | 14 | - | TRBV5-1 | CASSSRATDTEAFF | TGCGCCAGCAGCTCCAGGGCCACGGACACTGAAGCTTTCTTT
once | TRBJ1-4 | 15 | - | TRBV7-6 | CASSLDKAMNEKLFF | TGTGCCAGCAGCTTAGACAAAGCGATGAATGAAAAACTGTTTTTT
few | TRBJ1-5 | 13 | - | TRBV19 | CATSREVNQPQHF | TGTGCCACCAGCCGAGAGGTCAATCAGCCCCAGCATTTT
- | TRBJ2-6 | 14 | - | TRBV9 | CASSTYSGANVLTF | TGTGCCAGCAGCACCTACTCTGGGGCCAACGTCCTGACTTTC
- | TRBJ2-7 | 14 | - | TRBV6-1 | CASSQGYRVGEQYF | TGTGCCAGCAGCCAAGGGTACAGGGTGGGCGAGCAGTACTTC
- | TRBJ2-7 | 16 | TRBD2 | TRBV15 | CATSRDGGGNAYEQYF | TGTGCCACCAGCAGAGATGGCGGGGGGAACGCCTACGAGCAGTACTTC
few | TRBJ2-3 | 11 | - | TRBV20-1 | CSLSGEDTQYF | TGCAGCCTTTCGGGGGAAGATACGCAGTATTTT
- | TRBJ2-7 | 13 | - | TRBV20-1 | CSARAEPFYEQYF | TGCAGTGCTAGAGCGGAACCCTTCTACGAGCAGTACTTC
few | TRBJ1-6 | 18 | TRBD1 | TRBV27 | CASSLKQGGSSYNSPLHF | TGTGCCAGCAGTTTGAAACAGGGGGGCAGCTCCTATAATTCACCCCTCCACTTT
few | TRBJ2-1 | 18 | TRBD1 | TRBV6-5 | CASSYRRQRQGQSDEQFF | TGTGCCAGCAGTTACCGAAGACAACGACAGGGTCAGTCCGATGAGCAGTTCTTC
- | TRBJ1-1 | 15 | - | TRBV6-1 | CASISSGLMDTEAFF | TGTGCCAGCATTTCATCAGGACTCATGGACACTGAAGCTTTCTTT
- | TRBJ1-1 | 13 | - | TRBV30 | CAWRASMNTEAFF | TGTGCCTGGAGGGCGTCCATGAACACTGAAGCTTTCTTT
few | TRBJ1-1 | 12 | - | TRBV20-1 | CSARETDTEAFF | TGCAGTGCTAGAGAGACAGACACTGAAGCTTTCTTT
- | TRBJ1-6 | 13 | - | TRBV14 | CASSQAPGSPLHF | TGTGCCAGCAGCCAAGCTCCCGGATCACCCCTCCACTTT
- | TRBJ2-1 | 14 | - | TRBV6-5 | CASSYRAGPNEQFF | TGTGCCAGCAGTTACAGGGCTGGGCCCAATGAGCAGTTCTTC
few | TRBJ1-2 | 16 | - | TRBV11-2 | CASSLDRVTANYGYTF | TGTGCCAGCAGCTTAGATCGGGTGACAGCTAACTATGGCTACACCTTC
few | TRBJ2-7 | 16 | - | TRBV5-4 | CASSADRDRGSYEQYF | TGTGCCAGCAGCGCAGACCGGGACCGAGGCTCCTACGAGCAGTACTTC
few | TRBJ1-2 | 15 | - | TRBV30 | CAWTTIRRGLYGYTF | TGTGCCTGGACAACGATCCGACGAGGGTTATATGGCTACACCTTC
few | TRBJ1-2 | 13 | - | TRBV2 | CASSDGGWGGYTF | TGTGCCAGCAGTGACGGGGGGTGGGGTGGCTACACCTTC
- | TRBJ1-1 | 12 | - | TRBV2 | CASHQGRTEAFF | TGTGCCAGCCACCAGGGGAGAACTGAAGCTTTCTTT
- | TRBJ2-2 | 15 | - | TRBV9 | CASSSGTSNTGELFF | TGTGCCAGCAGCTCAGGGACTTCAAACACCGGGGAGCTGTTTTTT
- | TRBJ1-2 | 14 | - | TRBV2 | CASVPQAREDGYTF | TGTGCCAGCGTCCCTCAGGCCCGCGAGGACGGCTACACCTTC
- | TRBJ1-1 | 14 | TRBD1 | TRBV19 | CASSIGTGRPEAFF | TGTGCCAGTAGTATCGGGACAGGCCGCCCTGAAGCTTTCTTT
- | TRBJ2-5 | 15 | - | TRBV4-2 | CASSQDAASKGTQYF | TGTGCCAGCAGCCAAGATGCAGCTAGCAAGGGGACCCAGTACTTC
- | TRBJ2-3 | 16 | TRBD2 | TRBV6-4 | CASSKTGTSGTDTQYF | TGTGCCAGCAGTAAAACCGGGACTAGCGGCACAGATACGCAGTATTTT
- | TRBJ1-2 | 12 | - | TRBV21-1 | CASVVTGQGYTF | TGTGCCAGCGTAGTAACAGGGCAAGGCTACACCTTC
- | TRBJ2-5 | 15 | - | TRBV6-1 | CASSPGRWLQETQYF | TGTGCCAGCAGCCCGGGACGGTGGCTCCAAGAGACCCAGTACTTC